One and the same sample provided the 22 T cell receptor beta chains below, sequenced in a study of blood T cell repertoires in COVID-19. Libraries were prepared by immunoSEQ multiplex PCR; TCRdb keeps only in-frame clonotypes and omits some of them. The repertoire holds 140,000 to 150,000 clones, with roughly 88% as singletons. Sequencing was done on a sample of peripheral blood. The receptor set was obtained from a man in his 60s with active or convalescent COVID-19.

The chain links TRBV30 to TRBJ2-3, with D possibly TRBD1 on 5 matching bases. Germline assignment: CDR1 GTSNPN and CDR2 SVGIG (reference sequence). This CDR3 has 14 amino acids. V was clipped by 6 bases and J by 0 bases, with 13 bases between them. The CDR3 spells CACRPGQSTDTQYF. In nucleotides, the CDR3 is TGTGCCTGCCGACCTGGACAAAGCACAGATACGCAGTATTTT.

The V call is TRBV20-1, the J call TRBJ2-7; the D is unclear. Between the trimmed V and J ends, which lost 7 bases and 0 bases, there was a span of 7 bases. The V gene's germline CDR1 is DFQATT and CDR2 SNEGSKA (reference sequence). The CDR3 sequence is 11 residues long. The CDR3 here is CSGAHSYEQYF. The CDR3 nucleotides read TGCAGTGGGGCTCACTCCTACGAGCAGTACTTC.

The CDR3: CAGNSQGIQETQYF. The DNA of the CDR3 is TGTGCCGGCAACTCACAGGGGATCCAAGAGACCCAGTACTTC. This chain uses TRBV6-5 with TRBJ2-5; 7 bases fit TRBD1. In germline, CDR1 is MNHEY, CDR2 SVGAGI. V trimming: 11 bases; J trimming: 1 base; junction bases outside the gene matches: 10. The CDR3 loop spans 14 amino acids.

This clone was counted a single time. The chain links TRBV12-3 or TRBV12-4 to TRBJ1-5; no definite D call. There are 13 residues in the CDR3. The V and J ends lost 8 bases and 6 bases respectively, with 14 bases between them. The CDR3, as DNA: TGTGCCAGCCTAATTGGTCGGGGTCAGCCCCAGCATTTT. It yields the protein CASLIGRGQPQHF.

The chain recombines TRBV29-1 with TRBJ2-7, with a weak D call TRBD2 (6 bases). Per the germline V gene, CDR1 is SQVTM and CDR2 is ANQGSEA. The CDR3 runs to 10 residues. Deletions cut 4 bases from V and 5 bases from J, with 6 bases between. CDR3 DNA sequence: TGCAGCGTTGGCGGGAACGAGCAGTACTTC. This codes for CSVGGNEQYF.

The rearrangement links TRBV6-2 or TRBV6-3 to TRBJ2-5; the match to TRBD1 covers 9 bases. The junction had 4 bases not matched to a gene; V was cut back by 2 bases and J by 0 bases. CDR3 length equals 16 residues. In germline, CDR1 is MNHEY, CDR2 SVGEGT. CDR3 bases: TGTGCCAGCAGTTACGGGACAGGGATGTACCAAGAGACCCAGTACTTC. As protein: CASSYGTGMYQETQYF.

The rearrangement uses TRBV5-4 and TRBJ2-3, with a possible D match to TRBD2 (6 bases). Trimming pared 3 bases from V and 4 bases from J, leaving 18 bases between. The CDR3 runs to 16 residues. Germline V gene data show CDR1 as SGHNT and CDR2 as YYREEE (reference sequence). CDR3 sequence reads: CASSSPGTEGPDTQYF. CDR3 coding DNA: TGTGCCAGCAGCTCTCCCGGGACGGAGGGTCCAGATACGCAGTATTTT.

This clone was detected only once. V is TRBV28 and J is TRBJ1-1, with D perhaps matching TRBD1 (6 bases). CDR3 size: 16 residues. Germline lookup yields CDR1 MDHEN and CDR2 SYDVKM. Between the trimmed V and J ends, which lost 1 base and 3 bases, there was a span of 15 bases. The CDR3 bases are TGTGCCAGCAGTTTATTGGCAGGGGAAGGGGACACTGAAGCTTTCTTT. Translated: CASSLLAGEGDTEAFF. The variable domain in full, with the rest retrieved from reference TRBV28 and TRBJ1-1, is DVKVTQSSRYLVKRTGEKVFLECVQDMDHENMFWYRQDPGLGLRLIYFSYDVKMKEKGDIPEGYSVSREKKERFSLILESASTNQTSMYLCASSLLAGEGDTEAFFGQGTRLTVV.

The V and J genes are TRBV4-1 and TRBJ2-6; tentative D call: TRBD2 (5 bases). V lost 2 bases to trimming and J lost 1 base, with 12 bases between them. The CDR3 spans 17 residues. CDR1 is MGHRA and CDR2 is YSYEKL in the germline V gene. The chain's CDR3 is CASSQWERTSGANVLTF. The CDR3 region has the DNA TGCGCCAGCAGCCAATGGGAGAGGACGTCTGGGGCCAACGTCCTGACTTTC.

V is TRBV27 and J is TRBJ2-1; 9 bases map to TRBD1. The junction had 8 bases not matched to a gene; V was cut back by 8 bases and J by 6 bases. CDR1 and CDR2 (germline): MNHEY, SMNVEV (reference sequence). This CDR3 has 14 residues. In DNA form, the CDR3 reads TGTGCCAGCTCGGTGAGACAGGGGGGCAATGAGCAGTTCTTC. Amino acids: CASSVRQGGNEQFF.

In this sample, this clone turned up once. This chain connects TRBV7-9 to TRBJ2-3, with D perhaps TRBD2 (5 bases). In germline, CDR1 is SEHNR, CDR2 FQNEAQ (reference sequence). The CDR3 spans 15 residues. Trimming took 5 bases from V and 4 from J, leaving 16 bases between them. The CDR3, as DNA: TGTGCCAGCAGCCCCGATGAGGGCCGGGCAGATACGCAGTATTTT. It specifies CASSPDEGRADTQYF.

This clone was found once. The chain uses TRBV30 and TRBJ2-5; D is uncertain. This CDR3 is built from 13 residues. The germline CDR1 and CDR2 sequences are GTSNPN and SVGIG (reference sequence). The V end lost 2 bases, the J end lost 5 bases, and 12 bases lay between the germline ends. The CDR3 DNA follows: TGTGCCTGGAGTAAAGGTTTACAGGAGACCCAGTACTTC. Residues: CAWSKGLQETQYF.

The genes are TRBV25-1 and TRBJ1-6; 11 bases match TRBD1. The CDR3 has 16 residues. With V trimmed by 4 bases and J by 7 bases, 6 bases remained unmatched. The V gene's germline CDR1 is MGHDK and CDR2 SYGVNS. CDR3 in amino acids: CASSATWDRGNSPLHF. Here the CDR3 DNA reads TGTGCCAGCAGTGCTACCTGGGACAGGGGGAATTCACCCCTCCACTTT.

This chain connects TRBV6-2 or TRBV6-3 to TRBJ2-2, with a weak D call TRBD1 (5 bases). The germline V gene encodes CDR1 MNHEY and CDR2 SVGEGT. V was cut by 6 bases and J by 2 bases, with 16 bases left in between. The CDR3 is made up of 16 amino acids. CDR3 residues: CASSTRRQGNTGELFF. The CDR3 DNA reads as TGTGCCAGCAGCACAAGGCGGCAGGGAAACACCGGGGAGCTGTTTTTT.

The chain has TRBV18 and TRBJ2-7; TRBD2 agrees at 10 bases. V lost 4 bases and J lost 1; bases outside the gene matches: 4. Per the germline V gene, CDR1 is KGHSH and CDR2 is LQKENI. The CDR3 runs 15 residues. CDR3 nucleotide sequence: TGTGCCAGCTCACGAAGCGGGAGGGGGTCCTACGAGCAGTACTTC. It specifies CASSRSGRGSYEQYF.

V and J are TRBV7-2 and TRBJ2-1; 16 nucleotides align to TRBD2. With 5 bases clipped from V and 2 bases from J, the junction kept 6 bases outside the gene matches. The germline CDR1 and CDR2 sequences are SGHTA and FQGNSA. The CDR3 runs to 18 residues. The CDR3, as DNA: TGTGCCAGCAGCGCCGGGACTAGCGGGAGGGAAGCCTACAATGAGCAGTTCTTC. Protein sequence: CASSAGTSGREAYNEQFF.

This clone was found once. J is TRBJ1-1 and V is TRBV4-1; no reliable D call. The CDR3 totals 17 residues. Between the trimmed V and J ends, which lost 1 base and 3 bases, there was a span of 18 bases. Germline lookup yields CDR1 MGHRA and CDR2 YSYEKL. The CDR3 region has the DNA TGCGCCAGCAGCCAAGGGAAATATGGACTCTCGGACACTGAAGCTTTCTTT. It yields the protein CASSQGKYGLSDTEAFF.

The CDR3 sequence: CASSRRSRTDTQYF. CDR3 sequence (DNA): TGTGCCAGCAGCCGCCGGTCTCGCACAGATACGCAGTATTTT. The J gene is TRBJ2-3, the V gene TRBV3-1 (or the pseudogene TRBV3-2); D unresolved. CDR1 and CDR2 from the germline V gene are LGHDT and YNNKEL (reference sequence). V lost 4 bases, J lost 1 base, and 9 bases lay in between. The length of the CDR3 is 14 residues.

CDR3 in amino acids: CASSLGREGTEAFF. CDR3 DNA: TGTGCCAGCAGTTTAGGGAGGGAAGGCACTGAAGCTTTCTTT. V and J are TRBV28 and TRBJ1-1; D is ambiguous. The CDR3 totals 14 residues. Germline V lookup: CDR1 MDHEN, CDR2 SYDVKM. Between the trimmed V and J ends, which lost 2 bases and 4 bases, there was a span of 11 bases. Full variable domain (rest looked up from reference TRBV28 and TRBJ1-1): DVKVTQSSRYLVKRTGEKVFLECVQDMDHENMFWYRQDPGLGLRLIYFSYDVKMKEKGDIPEGYSVSREKKERFSLILESASTNQTSMYLCASSLGREGTEAFFGQGTRLTVV.

The V and J genes are TRBV4-3 and TRBJ2-1; tentatively, D is TRBD1 (6 bases). V lost 0 bases and J lost 6, with 12 bases in between. CDR3 size: 15 residues. Germline V lookup: CDR1 LGHNA, CDR2 YSLEER. CDR3 protein: CASSQDQLGGNEQFF. DNA for the CDR3: TGCGCCAGCAGCCAAGATCAACTAGGGGGCAATGAGCAGTTCTTC.

The V call is TRBV7-3, the J call TRBJ2-3; D not certain. V was cut by 1 base and J by 0 bases, with 11 bases left in between. This CDR3 is built from 16 residues. Germline assignment: CDR1 SGHTA and CDR2 FQGTGA. Written as DNA, the CDR3 is TGTGCCAGCAGCTTAAGGGTTAGCCTCAGCACAGATACGCAGTATTTT. Amino acids: CASSLRVSLSTDTQYF.

This rearrangement joins TRBV28 to TRBJ1-6; 7 nucleotides match TRBD1. Germline V gives CDR1 MDHEN, CDR2 SYDVKM. V shed 3 bases, J shed 9 bases, and the junction held 8 bases outside the gene matches. This CDR3 comprises 15 residues. CDR3 bases: TGTGCCAGCAGTTTCTTACAGGGGAAATCTTCACCCCTCCACTTT. This encodes CASSFLQGKSSPLHF.